The clone carrying this T cell receptor beta chain was detected many times. What it binds is unknown. This sample was included in a study of T cells in Graves' hyperthyroidism and ophthalmopathy. Study context: The authors collected peripheral blood at initial diagnosis, before any treatment. Whole-study findings and limits: Classification by a 13 V-J model distinguished ophthalmopathy from stable hyperthyroidism. Among thyroid clonotypes expanded above 0.001, most also appeared in blood.

From approximately 9.5 ml of fresh peripheral blood, PBMCs were isolated. This CDR3 has 14 residues. The V end lost 7 bases, the J end lost 0 bases, and 10 bases lay between the germline ends. TCR beta CDR3 regions were amplified from RNA transcripts. HTBI primers were the set used in a first-round RT-PCR of the TCR CDR3. MiXCR, run by TCRdb on the multiplex PCR reads, gives a single entry per CDR3 protein. The data contain roughly 740,000 distinct CDR3 sequences, about a sixth of them singletons. This TCR derives from a man between 18 and 29 years old with Graves' hyperthyroidism. What was sequenced was blood. The V gene is TRBV12-3 or TRBV12-4, the J gene TRBJ1-5; no clear D. The CDR3, as DNA: TGTGCCAGCACCGCGGCTTATAGCAATCAGCCCCAGCATTTT. Amino acids: CASTAAYSNQPQHF.